The 30 T cell receptor beta chains in this list originate from one sample, sequenced in a study of OX40 agonist ivuxolimab in advanced cancers. Sequenced by immunoSEQ multiplex PCR; TCRdb stores in-frame clones only, minus some. The repertoire holds around 82,000 clones, with 85% to 90% as singletons. The specimen comprised CD4+ or CD8+ T cells sorted from blood, sampled in a trial of the OX40 agonist ivuxolimab. The receptors come from an adult with an advanced solid tumor such as melanoma, head and neck, liver or kidney cancer.

The chain couples TRBV4-1 to TRBJ2-1; 10 bases map to TRBD2. The CDR3 contains 16 residues. Germline CDR1 MGHRA, CDR2 YSYEKL. The trim removed 0 bases at V and 9 bases at J, leaving 8 bases unmatched. The CDR3 coding sequence is TGCGCCAGCAGCCAAGAAGGTCTAGCGGGAGAGGTTGAGCAGTTCTTC. It is translated as CASSQEGLAGEVEQFF.

J is TRBJ2-7 and V is TRBV4-2, with a possible D match to TRBD2 (5 bases). Trimming cost V 4 bases and J 6 bases, with 13 bases left between them. The CDR3 totals 13 residues. Per germline, CDR1 LGHNA and CDR2 YNFKEQ. The DNA of the CDR3 is TGTGCCAGCAGCCGGATACTAGAGGGCGAGCAGTACTTC. Protein: CASSRILEGEQYF.

V usage is TRBV28 and J usage is TRBJ1-3; 10 nucleotides agree with TRBD1. From germline, CDR1 is MDHEN and CDR2 SYDVKM. The CDR3 contains 14 residues. V shed 5 bases and J 4 bases; nucleotides not matched to a gene: 2. The CDR3 protein is CASSDRGRGNTIYF. The CDR3 DNA reads TGTGCCAGCAGTGACAGGGGGCGAGGAAACACCATATATTTT.

The rearrangement links TRBV9 to TRBJ1-2; 8 bases are a match to TRBD1. CDR1 and CDR2 from the germline V gene are SGDLS and YYNGEE. The CDR3 runs to 13 residues. V gave up 3 bases and J gave up 8 bases; unmatched junction bases: 6. The CDR3 region has the DNA TGTGCCAGCAGCGCTTCAGGGGGCGAGGGCTACACCTTC. It encodes CASSASGGEGYTF. Together with reference TRBV9 and TRBJ1-2, the CDR3 gives the full variable domain: DSGVTQTPKHLITATGQRVTLRCSPRSGDLSVYWYQQSLDQGLQFLIQYYNGEERAKGNILERFSAQQFPDLHSELNLSSLELGDSALYFCASSASGGEGYTFGSGTRLTVV.

J is TRBJ1-2 and V is TRBV28, with D tentatively TRBD1 (6 bases). The CDR3 covers 14 residues. Germline lookup yields CDR1 MDHEN and CDR2 SYDVKM. V gave up 5 bases and J gave up 3 bases, with 13 bases separating them. The CDR3 is CASSQSTGYYGYTF. CDR3 in DNA: TGTGCCAGCAGTCAATCAACAGGGTACTATGGCTACACCTTC.

The chain recombines TRBV14 with TRBJ2-7; TRBD1 agrees at 9 bases. The CDR3 has 22 amino acids. The V and J ends lost 4 bases and 6 bases, in that order; junction bases with no gene match: 31. In germline, CDR1 is SGHDN, CDR2 FVKESK. The CDR3 nucleotides are TGTGCCAGCAGCCTACGAAGAGGCCGGGACAGGGTCGGACACGGTACTGGATTCGAGCAGTACTTC. As protein: CASSLRRGRDRVGHGTGFEQYF.

V usage is TRBV5-4 and J usage is TRBJ2-5; D is perhaps TRBD1 or TRBD2 (5 bases each). Germline CDR1 SGHNT, CDR2 YYREEE (reference sequence). Trimming left V 4 bases short and J 2 bases short, with 12 bases between. This CDR3 is 14 amino acids long. CDR3 sequence reads: CASSPGTYQETQYF. CDR3 bases: TGTGCCAGCAGCCCCGGGACCTATCAAGAGACCCAGTACTTC.

The table lists this clone with a few counts. The rearrangement links TRBV9 to TRBJ2-7; D is ambiguous. Germline V CDR1 and CDR2: SGDLS, YYNGEE. This CDR3 has 14 residues. V shed 4 bases and J shed 3 bases, with 14 bases lying between them. The CDR3 bases are TGTGCCAGCAGCCCCCCGGGTAGAGTCTACGAGCAGTACTTC. Translation: CASSPPGRVYEQYF. The full variable domain, completed using reference TRBV9 and TRBJ2-7, is DSGVTQTPKHLITATGQRVTLRCSPRSGDLSVYWYQQSLDQGLQFLIQYYNGEERAKGNILERFSAQQFPDLHSELNLSSLELGDSALYFCASSPPGRVYEQYFGPGTRLTVT.

The chain joins TRBV5-8 to TRBJ2-6; 7 bases fit TRBD1. CDR1 is SGHTS, CDR2 YDEGEE, per germline. V lost 7 bases, J lost 4 bases, and 8 bases stayed unmatched. There are 15 residues in the CDR3. In DNA, the CDR3 is TGTGCCAGCCGAACAGGGGCGCGCGGGGCCAACGTCCTGACTTTC. Its translation is CASRTGARGANVLTF.

The chain employs TRBV4-2 and TRBJ2-6; D is perhaps TRBD1 (6 bases). The ends were cut back, 0 bases at V and 2 bases at J, with 8 bases in the middle. The CDR3 has 16 amino acids. In germline, CDR1 is LGHNA, CDR2 YNFKEQ. CDR3 loop: CASSQEAGAGANVLTF. CDR3 in DNA: TGTGCCAGCAGCCAAGAGGCAGGGGCTGGGGCCAACGTCCTGACTTTC.

The chain employs TRBV7-2 and TRBJ2-3; no clear D gene. This CDR3 comprises 14 residues. Germline V lookup: CDR1 SGHTA, CDR2 FQGNSA. V dropped 1 base and J dropped 2 bases, with 7 bases sitting between them. The CDR3 DNA sequence: TGTGCCAGCAGCTTAGGTGGTGACACAGATACGCAGTATTTT. Amino acids: CASSLGGDTDTQYF.

This clone has only a few counts. This sequence joins TRBV19 and TRBJ2-7, with D possibly TRBD2 on 5 matching bases. V shed 4 bases and J shed 0 bases, with 10 bases lying between them. There are 14 residues in the CDR3. The germline V gene has CDR1 LNHDA and CDR2 SQIVND (reference sequence). Here the CDR3 reads CASSTDSSSYEQYF. CDR3 sequence (DNA): TGTGCCAGTAGTACGGACTCGAGCTCCTACGAGCAGTACTTC.

V gene TRBV7-2 combines with J gene TRBJ1-2; D remains unclear. The CDR3 runs to 13 residues. Germline V CDR1 and CDR2: SGHTA, FQGNSA. V lost 5 bases to trimming and J lost 8 bases, with 15 bases between them. CDR3 DNA: TGTGCCAGCAGCCTACCCCGGGAGCCGGGCTACACCTTC. The encoded protein is CASSLPREPGYTF. Filled out from reference TRBV7-2 and TRBJ1-2, the complete variable domain reads GAGVSQSPSNKVTEKGKDVELRCDPISGHTALYWYRQSLGQGLEFLIYFQGNSAPDKSGLPSDRFSAERTGGSVSTLTIQRTQQEDSAVYLCASSLPREPGYTFGSGTRLTVV.

V gene TRBV6-1 combines with J gene TRBJ1-2; D gene unclear. Germline-derived CDR1 and CDR2 are MNHNS and SASEGT. CDR3 size: 14 residues. V dropped 0 bases and J dropped 7 bases, with 12 bases sitting between them. The CDR3 is CASSEAPSVSGYTF. CDR3 nucleotides: TGTGCCAGCAGTGAAGCCCCAAGTGTGAGTGGCTACACCTTC.

The chain couples TRBV19 to TRBJ1-5; D is possibly TRBD1 (6 bases). The CDR3 runs to 13 residues. Germline CDR1 LNHDA, CDR2 SQIVND (reference sequence). The germline V and J ends were trimmed by 7 bases and 4 bases, with 11 bases remaining between them. The CDR3 is CASTDSPNQPQHF. CDR3 in DNA: TGTGCCAGTACGGACAGTCCTAATCAGCCCCAGCATTTT.

This clone appeared once. The V gene is TRBV28, the J gene TRBJ1-5, with D perhaps TRBD1 (5 bases). There are 15 residues in the CDR3. Per germline, CDR1 MDHEN and CDR2 SYDVKM. V lost 6 bases, J lost 5 bases, and 17 bases lay in between. CDR3 DNA: TGTGCCAGCAGCCCCTTCCGAGGGGAGGATCAGCCCCAGCATTTT. The encoded protein is CASSPFRGEDQPQHF.

The chain has TRBV7-2 and TRBJ2-2, with 7 bases lining up with TRBD2. Per germline, CDR1 SGHTA and CDR2 FQGNSA. V lost 1 base and J lost 5; bases outside the gene matches: 7. The CDR3 has 16 amino acids. The CDR3 is CASSLVGGGPTGELFF. The CDR3 DNA follows: TGTGCCAGCAGCTTAGTTGGGGGAGGGCCGACCGGGGAGCTGTTTTTT.

This chain's CDR3 is CASSPQTYTEAFF. DNA for the CDR3: TGTGCCAGCTCACCACAGACTTACACTGAAGCTTTCTTT. The chain has TRBV18 and TRBJ1-1; the D is unclear. Trimming took off 1 base at V and 3 bases at J, with 6 bases between the two ends. Germline-derived CDR1 and CDR2 are KGHSH and LQKENI. CDR3 size: 13 residues. The full variable domain, rest sourced from reference TRBV18 and TRBJ1-1, is NAGVMQNPRHLVRRRGQEARLRCSPMKGHSHVYWYRQLPEEGLKFMVYLQKENIIDESGMPKERFSAEFPKEGPSILRIQQVVRGDSAAYFCASSPQTYTEAFFGQGTRLTVV.

The chain has TRBV7-8 and TRBJ1-4; D gene ambiguous. The CDR3 loop spans 21 amino acids. Germline CDR1 reads SGHVS; CDR2 reads FQNEAQ. The V end was cut by 5 bases, the J end by 7 bases, with 35 bases between. The CDR3 DNA is TGTGCCAGCAGCCAAGGCGTTGAGATCTCTGCGATAAACGTACCCTTTGAAAAACTGTTTTTT. Protein sequence: CASSQGVEISAINVPFEKLFF.

This chain links TRBV21-1 with TRBJ2-5. TRBV21-1 is a pseudogene. The CDR3 runs to 16 residues. The DNA for the CDR3 is TGTGCCAGCAGCTCCAAGAAAAGGACCGCGAACGAGACCCAGTACTTC. This codes for CASSSKKRTANETQYF.

This chain links TRBV7-9 with TRBJ2-2; 8 nucleotides match TRBD2. Germline-derived CDR1 and CDR2 are SEHNR and FQNEAQ (reference sequence). CDR3 length: 17 amino acids. The V segment lost 4 bases and the J segment 5 bases; nucleotides outside the gene matches: 12. The CDR3 coding sequence is TGTGCCAGCAGCTCCGGTTCGATAGCGGGACCTACCGGGGAGCTGTTTTTT. Amino acid sequence: CASSSGSIAGPTGELFF.

V is TRBV7-6 and J is TRBJ1-1, with D unresolved. CDR1 is SGHVS, CDR2 FNYEAQ, per germline. The CDR3 is made up of 13 amino acids. V dropped 2 bases and J dropped 1 base, with 5 bases sitting between them. CDR3 sequence: CASSLWENTEAFF. CDR3 sequence (DNA): TGTGCCAGCAGCTTATGGGAGAACACTGAAGCTTTCTTT.

The chain links TRBV6-1 to TRBJ2-5; TRBD2 matches 8 bases. CDR1 MNHNS and CDR2 SASEGT come from the germline V gene. There are 16 residues in the CDR3. The V and J ends lost 3 bases and 2 bases, in that order; junction bases with no gene match: 8. The CDR3 loop reads CASSEGSGALQETQYF. The CDR3 coding sequence is TGTGCCAGCAGTGAGGGTAGCGGGGCCCTTCAAGAGACCCAGTACTTC.

The chain recombines TRBV30 with TRBJ2-2, with TRBD2 as a possible D gene (7 bases). V dropped 0 bases and J dropped 4 bases, with 15 bases sitting between them. This CDR3 spans 16 amino acids. The germline V gene encodes CDR1 GTSNPN and CDR2 SVGIG (reference sequence). The CDR3 loop reads CAWSVFGLGGTGELFF. As DNA, the CDR3 is TGTGCCTGGAGTGTATTCGGACTAGGGGGCACCGGGGAGCTGTTTTTT.

The chain is built from TRBV18 and TRBJ2-7; D might be TRBD1 (5 bases). V was trimmed by 4 bases and J by 2 bases, leaving 9 bases between them. The CDR3 runs to 13 residues. CDR1 is KGHSH, CDR2 LQKENI, per germline. For the CDR3, the DNA is TGTGCCAGCTCACAGGGGTCTACCTACGAGCAGTACTTC. Amino acids: CASSQGSTYEQYF. Full variable domain (outside the CDR3, taken from reference TRBV18 and TRBJ2-7): NAGVMQNPRHLVRRRGQEARLRCSPMKGHSHVYWYRQLPEEGLKFMVYLQKENIIDESGMPKERFSAEFPKEGPSILRIQQVVRGDSAAYFCASSQGSTYEQYFGPGTRLTVT.

This sequence joins TRBV18 and TRBJ1-2, with D possibly being TRBD1 (5 bases). Trimming pared 2 bases from V and 4 bases from J, leaving 14 bases between. The CDR3 consists of 15 residues. CDR1 is KGHSH, CDR2 LQKENI, per germline. The CDR3 protein is CASSPAGEAAYGYTF. The CDR3 coding sequence is TGTGCCAGCTCACCAGCGGGGGAGGCGGCCTATGGCTACACCTTC.

This chain connects TRBV29-1 to TRBJ1-3; D is uncertain. The CDR3 is made up of 13 amino acids. Trimming removed 4 bases at V and 0 bases at J, with 7 bases between. Germline V lookup: CDR1 SQVTM, CDR2 ANQGSEA. CDR3 nucleotide sequence: TGCAGCGTTGCATCGGTCTCTGGAAACACCATATATTTT. This sequence encodes CSVASVSGNTIYF.

The chain has TRBV30 and TRBJ2-5; D may match TRBD1 or TRBD2 (5 bases each). Germline CDR1 reads GTSNPN; CDR2 reads SVGIG (reference sequence). The CDR3 totals 12 residues. Trimming left V 0 bases short and J 5 bases short, with 7 bases between. The CDR3 region has the DNA TGTGCCTGGAGTGTCGGGGCGGAGACCCAGTACTTC. Protein sequence: CAWSVGAETQYF.

J is TRBJ2-1 and V is TRBV7-2, with TRBD2 matching over 9 bases. With V trimmed by 3 bases and J by 4 bases, 1 base remained unmatched. This CDR3 spans 14 amino acids. CDR1 is SGHTA and CDR2 is FQGNSA in the germline V gene. The CDR3 nucleotides read TGTGCCAGCAGCTTGCGGGAGGGATACAATGAGCAGTTCTTC. This sequence encodes CASSLREGYNEQFF.

V gene TRBV6-4 combines with J gene TRBJ2-7, with 14 bases that match TRBD2. CDR1 and CDR2 (germline): MRHNA, SNTAGT. This CDR3 has 16 amino acids. V was clipped by 6 bases and J by 4 bases; unmatched bases: 8. The CDR3 here is CASSPGTSGSGYEQYF. CDR3 in DNA: TGTGCCAGCAGCCCCGGGACTAGCGGGAGTGGTTACGAGCAGTACTTC.